These 3 T cell receptor beta chains originate from one sample sequenced in a study of shared clonotypes between healthy human individuals. Data came from immunoSEQ multiplex PCR; TCRdb stores just in-frame clones and leaves some out. This sample has some 510,000 clones, with 75% to 85% found just once. Sequencing was carried out using PBMCs. The receptors derive from a woman in her forties in good health. Some clones in this sample may be carry-over from other donors' samples.

The chain uses TRBV7-9 and TRBJ2-1; D gene unclear. CDR3 length equals 16 residues. Trimming pared 2 bases from V and 0 bases from J, leaving 11 bases between. Germline V lookup: CDR1 SEHNR, CDR2 FQNEAQ (reference sequence). In DNA, the CDR3 is TGTGCCAGCAGCTTAATGACCCCCCACTCCTACAATGAGCAGTTCTTC. The encoded protein is CASSLMTPHSYNEQFF.

On this clone itself: This sample also contains other DNA sequences that code for the same CDR3. The chain is built from TRBV7-2 and TRBJ1-1, with D possibly matching TRBD1 (5 bases). This CDR3 is 11 amino acids long. Trimming removed 2 bases at V and 11 bases at J, with 9 bases between. Germline CDR1 reads SGHTA; CDR2 reads FQGNSA. The CDR3 sequence: CASSLRGRAFF. The CDR3 DNA reads as TGTGCCAGCAGCTTACGGGGCAGGGCTTTCTTT.

The chain recombines TRBV25-1 with TRBJ2-7, with D unclear. The germline gives CDR1 MGHDK, CDR2 SYGVNS. This CDR3 spans 11 amino acids. Trimming cost V 1 base and J 6 bases, with 4 bases left between them. The CDR3: CASSELFEQYF. The CDR3 DNA sequence: TGTGCCAGCAGTGAATTGTTCGAGCAGTACTTC.